The 5 T cell receptor beta chains in this list originate from one sample, sequenced in a study of blood T cells in healthy people across ages. The authors ran a second PCR of 7 to 11 cycles using a sample-barcoded 5' primer and a J-beta primer mix. TCRdb ran MiXCR on the 5' RACE reads and lists one entry per CDR3 protein. The sample includes some 1,800,000 distinct CDR3 sequences, 39% of them seen just once. Sequences were obtained from blood. The receptors here all came from a human donor in good health.

This clonotype has just a few counts. The J gene is TRBJ2-4, the V gene TRBV7-6; D perhaps matches TRBD2 (6 bases). The better agreement between TRBJ2-7 and the DNA end casts doubt on the J call. The CDR3 covers 15 residues. Germline CDR1 reads SGHVS; CDR2 reads FNYEAQ. CDR3 nucleotide sequence: TGTGCCAGCAGCTTAGGGCAGGGACTTAACTACGAGCAGTACTTC. Protein product: CASSLGQGLNYEQYF.

The chain is built from TRBV9 and TRBJ1-6; D is unresolved. Germline CDR1 is SGDLS and CDR2 is YYNGEE. The CDR3 length is 16 residues. V shed 0 bases and J shed 10 bases, with 17 bases lying between them. CDR3: CASSVGVEGGGSPLHF. CDR3 bases: TGTGCCAGCAGCGTAGGGGTGGAGGGAGGAGGCTCACCCCTCCACTTT.

The chain combines TRBV24-1 with TRBJ2-3; TRBD2 matches at 10 bases. This CDR3 has 16 residues. V trimming: 1 base; J trimming: 1 base; junction bases outside the gene matches: 1. Per the germline V gene, CDR1 is KGHDR and CDR2 is SFDVKD. The CDR3 DNA sequence: TGTGCCACCAGTGATTTCGGACTAGCGGGCACAGATACGCAGTATTTT. It codes for CATSDFGLAGTDTQYF.

This clonotype was detected a few times. One end of the junction fails to match germline, which may point to a read error. This chain's CDR3 is CASSLVWGPIETQYF. The CDR3 nucleotides read TGTGCTAGCAGCTTAGTTTGGGGCCCCATTGAGACGCAGTATTTT. This chain connects TRBV7-7 to TRBJ2-3; D is perhaps TRBD1 (5 bases). CDR3 size: 15 residues. Germline V gene data show CDR1 as SSHAT and CDR2 as FNYEAQ (reference sequence).

This clonotype was counted between two and nine times. The chain has TRBV12-3 or TRBV12-4 and TRBJ1-1; D is uncertain. Trimming pared 1 base from V and 7 bases from J, leaving 16 bases between. The CDR3 loop spans 15 amino acids. CDR3 sequence (DNA): TGTGCCAGCAGTTTAGGGGGTTTCGATAATGGTGAAGCTTTCTTT. Translation gives CASSLGGFDNGEAFF.